A single T cell receptor beta chain is shown here with its context. This sample is drawn from a study of OX40 agonist ivuxolimab in advanced cancers. TCRdb's copy holds only in-frame clones and misses some; the assay was immunoSEQ multiplex PCR. The sample has 50,000 to 60,000 clones, around nine tenths seen once. The source is an adult with an advanced solid tumor such as melanoma, head and neck, liver or kidney cancer. Specimen: CD4+ or CD8+ T cells sorted from blood, collected in a trial of the OX40 agonist ivuxolimab.

The CDR3 DNA is TGCGCCAGCAGCCAGATACGAGGACAGCTTAACTATGGCTACACCTTC. Its protein is CASSQIRGQLNYGYTF. This chain joins TRBV4-3 and TRBJ1-2; TRBD1 might be the D (6 bases). This CDR3 region has 16 residues. Germline V lookup: CDR1 LGHNA, CDR2 YSLEER. Trimming shortened V by 3 bases and J by 1 base, and 15 bases separated the two germline ends.